The clone carrying this T cell receptor (beta chain) was counted at least ten times. Its antigen is as yet unknown. Over 9 ml of fresh peripheral blood supplied the PBMCs. TCR beta CDR3 regions were amplified from RNA. During a first-round RT-PCR of the TCR CDR3, the HTBI primer set was used. One entry per CDR3 protein results from TCRdb running MiXCR on the multiplex PCR reads. This table has under 350,000 distinct CDR3 sequences, approximately 17% appearing once. V lost 6 bases and J lost 1, with 12 bases in between. In germline, CDR1 is MNHEY, CDR2 SMNVEV (reference sequence). This CDR3 spans 14 amino acids. The record originates from a study of T cells in Graves' hyperthyroidism and ophthalmopathy. Findings and caveats of the study: Within blood appeared most thyroid clonotypes that had expanded above 0.001.

The sequence derives from a woman aged 55 to 70 with Graves' ophthalmopathy. The chain carries TRBV27 and TRBJ2-5, with D unresolved. The sequencing sample was made of blood. This chain's CDR3 is CASSPVLGQETQYF. The CDR3 coding sequence is TGTGCCAGCAGCCCCGTGTTAGGCCAAGAGACCCAGTACTTC.